This TCR beta chain was retrieved from a study of tumor-infiltrating lymphocytes in primary liver carcinoma. The researchers produced TCR beta cDNA from 500 ng total RNA with a constant-region primer. ARM-PCR was slightly modified, and three nested multiplex PCR rounds with it gave rise to the TCR beta libraries. TCRdb re-called the multiplex PCR reads through MiXCR, storing one row per CDR3 protein. There are around 190,000 distinct CDR3 sequences in the sample; around 81% occur only once, and around a sixth lies in the top ten. Starting material for RNA and DNA co-extraction consisted of roughly 20-34 mg of unsorted bulk tissue. The receptor was derived from a man aged 40-55 years with primary liver carcinoma and hepatitis B virus infection. The sequenced material came from tumor tissue from primary liver carcinoma.

The CDR3 DNA follows: TGTGCCAGCGGCTCGGGGGACACGCCACGATGTCAGCCCCAGCATTTT. Amino acid sequence: CASGSGDTPRCQPQHF. The chain links TRBV6-2 or TRBV6-3 to TRBJ1-5; tentative D call: TRBD1 (6 bases). The CDR3 runs to 16 residues. CDR1 is MNHEY, CDR2 SVGEGT, per germline. Between the trimmed V and J ends, which lost 8 bases and 6 bases, there was a span of 23 bases.